This TCR beta chain was recovered during a study of T cell repertoires in cytomegalovirus infection. CDR1 and CDR2 from the germline V gene are SEHNR and FQNEAQ (reference sequence). The CDR3 contains 14 residues. Trimming cost V 3 bases and J 5 bases, with 13 bases left between them. Via MiXCR, TCRdb re-called the reads, giving one row per CDR3 protein. This repertoire shows roughly 230,000 distinct CDR3 sequences, under 25% found once; its top ten account for 18%. The J gene is TRBJ1-2, the V gene TRBV7-9; no clear D. The TCR originated in a human donor in good health (CMV status not recorded). Some clones in this sample may be carry-over from other donors' samples. Sequences were obtained from CD8+ T cells from PBMCs. CDR3 protein: CASSLEGVFYGYTF. CDR3 in DNA: TGTGCCAGCAGCTTGGAGGGTGTATTTTATGGCTACACCTTC.